The 21 T cell receptor beta chains presented below share a single source sample, sequenced in a study of cytomegalovirus exposure and HLA in healthy donors. Primers: 60 Vbeta forward and 13 Jbeta reverse. Libraries were prepared by immunoSEQ multiplex PCR; TCRdb keeps only in-frame clonotypes and omits some of them. The table lists 150,000 to 200,000 clones, over 60% of them singletons. Sequenced: PBMCs. The receptors here all came from a man between 40 and 49 years old in good health and CMV-seropositive.

The chain combines TRBV19 with TRBJ1-2, with D maybe TRBD1 (5 bases). This CDR3 is built from 15 residues. The germline V gene encodes CDR1 LNHDA and CDR2 SQIVND (reference sequence). V lost 1 base to trimming and J lost 6 bases, with 15 bases between them. Here the CDR3 DNA reads TGTGCCAGTAGTATAGGTCCGGGGGGGGTCCATGGCTACACCTTC. It translates to CASSIGPGGVHGYTF.

The chain uses TRBV29-1 and TRBJ1-1; the D gene is possibly TRBD1 (5 bases). CDR1 and CDR2 from the germline V gene are SQVTM and ANQGSEA. V lost 1 base, J lost 1 base, and 7 bases lay in between. The CDR3 extends over 13 amino acids. The DNA of the CDR3 is TGCAGCGTTGAAGCTCAGGGGAACACTGAAGCTTTCTTT. It is translated as CSVEAQGNTEAFF.

The rearrangement joins TRBV6-1 to TRBJ2-5; 13 bases line up with TRBD2. Per germline, CDR1 MNHNS and CDR2 SASEGT. The CDR3 has 18 residues. With V trimmed by 4 bases and J by 3 bases, 11 bases remained unmatched. This CDR3 reads CASSAPVVGLAGEETQYF. The CDR3 DNA reads as TGTGCCAGCAGTGCCCCCGTTGTAGGACTAGCGGGGGAAGAGACCCAGTACTTC.

The chain couples TRBV5-1 to TRBJ1-3; D uncertain. Trimming cost V 0 bases and J 5 bases, with 9 bases left between them. CDR1 and CDR2 (germline): SGHRS, YFSETQ. The CDR3 runs to 14 residues. This chain's CDR3 is CASSLELERNTIYF. Written as DNA, the CDR3 is TGCGCCAGCAGCTTGGAGTTGGAGCGAAACACCATATATTTT. Based on the CDR3 plus reference TRBV5-1 and TRBJ1-3, the full variable domain is KAGVTQTPRYLIKTRGQQVTLSCSPISGHRSVSWYQQTPGQGLQFLFEYFSETQRNKGNFPGRFSGRQFSNSRSEMNVSTLELGDSALYLCASSLELERNTIYFGEGSWLTVV.

This clone was detected only once. The chain is built from TRBV9 and TRBJ1-1; perhaps TRBD1 as D (6 bases). V lost 3 bases and J lost 1, with 10 bases in between. Germline V gene data show CDR1 as SGDLS and CDR2 as YYNGEE. CDR3 length: 14 amino acids. CDR3 bases: TGTGCCAGCAGCGGACAGGTAGGGAACACTGAAGCTTTCTTT. Translated: CASSGQVGNTEAFF.

The chain employs TRBV10-3 and TRBJ2-3; 13 bases line up with TRBD2. The CDR3 spans 17 residues. Germline V lookup: CDR1 ENHRY, CDR2 SYGVKD. J gave up 1 base and V 6 bases, and 7 bases lay outside the gene matches. CDR3 sequence reads: CAISRTSGRGGTDTQYF. The CDR3 DNA follows: TGTGCCATCAGCCGGACTAGCGGGAGAGGGGGCACAGATACGCAGTATTTT.

This chain links TRBV27 with TRBJ2-3, with 7 bases lining up with TRBD2. The J segment lost 5 bases and the V segment lost 3 bases, leaving 8 bases of the junction unmatched. The CDR3 totals 15 residues. CDR1 and CDR2 (germline): MNHEY, SMNVEV (reference sequence). CDR3: CASSFGGAGRDTQYF. As DNA, the CDR3 is TGTGCCAGCAGTTTCGGAGGAGCGGGACGAGATACGCAGTATTTT.

The V gene is TRBV6-1, the J gene TRBJ1-5, with a weak D call TRBD1 (6 bases). V was trimmed by 1 base and J by 5 bases, leaving 12 bases between them. Per germline, CDR1 MNHNS and CDR2 SASEGT. The CDR3 loop spans 15 amino acids. The CDR3 spells CASSEGGQGYQPQHF. The DNA of the CDR3 is TGTGCCAGCAGTGAAGGGGGGCAGGGCTATCAGCCCCAGCATTTT.

There are a few counts of this clone. J is TRBJ1-1 and V is TRBV20-1, with D possibly TRBD1 on 5 matching bases. The germline V gene has CDR1 DFQATT and CDR2 SNEGSKA (reference sequence). This CDR3 contains 11 residues. The V and J ends lost 7 bases and 4 bases respectively, with 10 bases between them. The CDR3 DNA reads as TGCAGTGTCAGGGTCGGCACTGAAGCTTTCTTT. Its protein product is CSVRVGTEAFF.

This sequence joins TRBV9 and TRBJ1-5, with TRBD1 matching 8 bases. CDR1 is SGDLS, CDR2 YYNGEE, per germline. V lost 4 bases to trimming and J lost 6 bases; unmatched junction nucleotides: 9. This CDR3 comprises 15 residues. CDR3 region: CASSKTGARGQPQHF. Here the CDR3 DNA reads TGTGCCAGCAGCAAGACAGGGGCGAGGGGTCAGCCCCAGCATTTT.

The chain couples TRBV27 to TRBJ1-5; D may be TRBD1 (5 bases). The CDR3 runs to 15 residues. Germline V gene sequence: CDR1 MNHEY, CDR2 SMNVEV (reference sequence). V was pared by 5 bases and J by 0 bases, with 11 bases between. CDR3 sequence reads: CASSLRTPSNQPQHF. The CDR3 bases are TGTGCCAGCAGTCTCAGGACACCTAGCAATCAGCCCCAGCATTTT.

This chain uses TRBV29-1 with TRBJ1-1, with TRBD1 matching 7 bases. Germline V CDR1 and CDR2: SQVTM, ANQGSEA. The CDR3 covers 11 residues. V lost 5 bases to trimming and J lost 11 bases; unmatched junction nucleotides: 8. The DNA of the CDR3 is TGCAGCGTTTCCCAGGGGGGTACGGCTTTCTTT. Protein product: CSVSQGGTAFF.

The J gene is TRBJ2-5, the V gene TRBV16; the D gene is possibly TRBD2 (5 bases). V dropped 4 bases and J dropped 11 bases, with 14 bases sitting between them. The germline CDR1 and CDR2 sequences are KGHSY and FQNENV. The CDR3 runs 12 residues. CDR3: CASSLQGWEQYF. The CDR3, as DNA: TGTGCCAGCAGCCTCCAAGGTTGGGAGCAGTACTTC.

This chain links TRBV28 with TRBJ1-2; D not resolved. V was clipped by 3 bases and J by 7 bases, with 15 bases between them. CDR1 and CDR2 (germline): MDHEN, SYDVKM. The CDR3 extends over 14 amino acids. Written as DNA, the CDR3 is TGTGCCAGCAGTTTGCCGCACAGATCTGTTGGCTACACCTTC. Its translation: CASSLPHRSVGYTF.

DNA of the CDR3: TGTGCCAGCAGCCCGGAGGACAGGGGGAAGTATTTT. Translated, it gives CASSPEDRGKYF. This rearrangement joins TRBV13 to TRBJ2-3, with 10 nucleotides matching TRBD1. The CDR3 is 12 amino acids. Germline loops: CDR1 PRHDT, CDR2 FYEKMQ (reference sequence). With V trimmed by 5 bases and J by 13 bases, 6 bases remained unmatched. The full variable domain, its missing parts supplied by reference TRBV13 and TRBJ2-3, is AAGVIQSPRHLIKEKRETATLKCYPIPRHDTVYWYQQGPGQDPQFLISFYEKMQSDKGSIPDRFSAQQFSDYHSELNMSSLELGDSALYFCASSPEDRGKYFGPGTRLTVL.

This sequence joins TRBV18 and TRBJ2-3; maybe TRBD2 (5 bases). V shed 5 bases and J shed 4 bases, with 7 bases lying between them. The CDR3 consists of 12 residues. Germline CDR1 KGHSH, CDR2 LQKENI. In DNA, the CDR3 is TGTGCCAGCTCATCCGGGGCAGATACGCAGTATTTT. The encoded protein is CASSSGADTQYF.

The rearrangement joins TRBV28 to TRBJ2-7; D is uncertain. The CDR3 is made up of 12 amino acids. Germline V gives CDR1 MDHEN, CDR2 SYDVKM. Trimming left V 6 bases short and J 1 base short, with 7 bases between. The CDR3 region has the DNA TGTGCCAGCAGAAGAGGATCCTACGAGCAGTACTTC. This gives the protein CASRRGSYEQYF.

This clone has more than one count but fewer than ten. The gene calls are TRBV7-2 and TRBJ2-1, with 10 bases identical to TRBD2. Germline V gene lookup returns CDR1 SGHTA and CDR2 FQGNSA. The CDR3 extends over 15 amino acids. V lost 8 bases, J lost 7 bases, and 11 bases stayed unmatched. The CDR3 DNA sequence: TGTGCCAGCGCCGGGGGGACTAGCGTCCCGAATGAGCAGTTCTTC. Translated, it gives CASAGGTSVPNEQFF. Filled out from reference TRBV7-2 and TRBJ2-1, the complete variable domain reads GAGVSQSPSNKVTEKGKDVELRCDPISGHTALYWYRQSLGQGLEFLIYFQGNSAPDKSGLPSDRFSAERTGGSVSTLTIQRTQQEDSAVYLCASAGGTSVPNEQFFGPGTRLTVL.

The chain couples TRBV19 to TRBJ2-3; D possibly corresponds to TRBD2 (7 bases). Germline loops: CDR1 LNHDA, CDR2 SQIVND (reference sequence). This CDR3 contains 16 residues. The germline V and J ends were trimmed by 5 bases and 2 bases, with 17 bases remaining between them. The CDR3 nucleotides read TGTGCCAGTAGTGTGGGGGAGGGGGGGTACACAGATACGCAGTATTTT. This codes for CASSVGEGGYTDTQYF.

The V and J genes are TRBV19 and TRBJ2-3; D is undetermined. The CDR3 covers 14 residues. Germline lookup yields CDR1 LNHDA and CDR2 SQIVND (reference sequence). V was trimmed by 9 bases and J by 1 base, leaving 14 bases between them. CDR3 DNA sequence: TGTGCCAGCGCCGCCCTCTCGGGCACAGATACGCAGTATTTT. Translated: CASAALSGTDTQYF. The full variable domain, its missing parts supplied by reference TRBV19 and TRBJ2-3, is DGGITQSPKYLFRKEGQNVTLSCEQNLNHDAMYWYRQDPGQGLRLIYYSQIVNDFQKGDIAEGYSVSREKKESFPLTVTSAQKNPTAFYLCASAALSGTDTQYFGPGTRLTVL.

To note about this clone: Mismatch with germline at one junction end may stem from a read error. The chain uses TRBV28 and TRBJ2-2; 9 bases match TRBD2. Germline-derived CDR1 and CDR2 are MDHEN and SYDVKM. The CDR3 covers 13 residues. CDR3 residues: CAGRAGGTGELFF. The CDR3 DNA sequence: TGTGCCGGCAGAGCGGGGGGTACCGGGGAGCTGTTTTTT. Full variable domain (remainder filled in from reference TRBV28 and TRBJ2-2): DVKVTQSSRYLVKRTGEKVFLECVQDMDHENMFWYRQDPGLGLRLIYFSYDVKMKEKGDIPEGYSVSREKKERFSLILESASTNQTSMYLCAGRAGGTGELFFGEGSRLTVL.